These 20 T cell receptor beta chains originate from one sample sequenced in a study of sequential checkpoint blockade in melanoma. Treatment in this sample: randomized to nivolumab then ipilimumab (arm A) or the reverse (arm B). Clones were sequenced by immunoSEQ multiplex PCR, and TCRdb holds only the in-frame ones, with some missing. The profile covers over 9,000 clones, with more than 70% appearing a single time and around 14% taken by the ten largest. The specimen was CD8+ T cells sorted from blood (inferred from file names), collected from a patient given nivolumab and ipilimumab in sequence. Receptor source: a human donor with melanoma.

This rearrangement joins TRBV5-4 to TRBJ2-7; 10 bases map to TRBD2. From germline, CDR1 is SGHNT and CDR2 YYREEE (reference sequence). The V gene end was trimmed by 3 bases and the J gene end by 3 bases; junction bases not matched to a gene: 6. CDR3 size: 15 residues. The CDR3 DNA follows: TGTGCCAGCAGCTCCGGGACTAGCGACCTCTACGAGCAGTACTTC. Translated: CASSSGTSDLYEQYF.

The chain has TRBV27 and TRBJ2-7; D remains unclear. The length of the CDR3 is 11 residues. From germline, CDR1 is MNHEY and CDR2 SMNVEV (reference sequence). V was pared by 4 bases and J by 2 bases, with 3 bases between. CDR3 coding DNA: TGTGCCAGCAGTTCCGCCTACGAGCAGTACTTC. Its protein is CASSSAYEQYF.

V usage is TRBV30 and J usage is TRBJ1-2; the D gene is possibly TRBD1 (5 bases). In germline, CDR1 is GTSNPN, CDR2 SVGIG (reference sequence). Trimming took 4 bases from V and 1 from J, leaving 28 bases between them. This CDR3 is built from 19 residues. DNA of the CDR3: TGTGCCTGGAACGCATTACGGGGGGAAAGCGCACTGATTAACTATGGCTACACCTTC. This codes for CAWNALRGESALINYGYTF.

The chain has TRBV9 and TRBJ2-5, with D possibly TRBD2 on 6 matching bases. Trimming stripped 5 bases from V and 5 bases from J, with 19 bases between. Germline V gene sequence: CDR1 SGDLS, CDR2 YYNGEE. This CDR3 region has 15 residues. CDR3 in amino acids: CASSKYSGEVETQYF. The CDR3 region has the DNA TGTGCCAGCAGTAAGTATAGCGGAGAGGTGGAGACCCAGTACTTC.

This chain uses TRBV5-6 with TRBJ1-1; TRBD1 matches 7 bases. The CDR3 runs to 15 residues. Germline-derived CDR1 and CDR2 are SGHDT and YYEEEE. V lost 5 bases, J lost 4 bases, and 11 bases stayed unmatched. CDR3 sequence (DNA): TGTGCCAGCAGTGGAGGAACAGGGGCGAGCACTGAAGCTTTCTTT. Its protein is CASSGGTGASTEAFF.

V gene TRBV10-3 combines with J gene TRBJ1-1; a weak D match, TRBD1 (6 bases). This CDR3 contains 11 residues. Deletions cut 3 bases from V and 12 bases from J, with 11 bases between. The germline CDR1 and CDR2 sequences are ENHRY and SYGVKD. The CDR3 reads CAISDVTGTFF. DNA of the CDR3: TGTGCCATCAGTGACGTTACAGGGACTTTCTTT.

The chain is built from TRBV11-2 and TRBJ2-5; D is ambiguous. CDR1 and CDR2 from the germline V gene are SGHAT and FQNNGV. The CDR3 contains 15 residues. V dropped 0 bases and J dropped 5 bases, with 13 bases sitting between them. The CDR3 DNA is TGTGCCAGCAGCTTAGAGTCAGCGTTCGGGGAGACCCAGTACTTC. Protein: CASSLESAFGETQYF.

The chain has TRBV27 and TRBJ1-6; D not certain. This CDR3 region has 16 residues. V lost 5 bases and J 3 bases, leaving 14 bases between the germline ends. From germline, CDR1 is MNHEY and CDR2 SMNVEV (reference sequence). CDR3 in DNA: TGTGCCAGCAGTACCGAGCGACTGCTCTATAATTCACCCCTCCACTTT. This codes for CASSTERLLYNSPLHF.

The V call is TRBV7-9, the J call TRBJ2-6, with TRBD1 matching over 10 bases. V was clipped by 5 bases and J by 3 bases; unmatched bases: 13. The CDR3 is made up of 19 amino acids. Germline V gene data show CDR1 as SEHNR and CDR2 as FQNEAQ (reference sequence). This CDR3 reads CASSRPGQGNWVGANVLTF. The CDR3 DNA reads as TGTGCCAGCAGCCGCCCGGGACAGGGGAATTGGGTTGGGGCCAACGTCCTGACTTTC.

The rearrangement uses TRBV4-1 and TRBJ1-5; no clear D. Germline values: CDR1 MGHRA, CDR2 YSYEKL. There are 15 residues in the CDR3. The V end lost 0 bases, the J end lost 7 bases, and 13 bases lay between the germline ends. In DNA form, the CDR3 reads TGCGCCAGCAGCCAAGATAAAGGAGTCGGGCAGCCCCAGCATTTT. Protein product: CASSQDKGVGQPQHF.

The genes are TRBV15 and TRBJ2-7, with a tentative D call TRBD1 (5 bases). The CDR3 totals 13 residues. CDR1 and CDR2 (germline): LNHNV, YYDKDF (reference sequence). Trimming took 3 bases from V and 9 from J, leaving 15 bases between them. Written as DNA, the CDR3 is TGTGCCACCAGCAGTGGGGCCTTGGGAAGGCAGTACTTC. Translation: CATSSGALGRQYF.

In this sample, this clone is large. The chain uses TRBV28 and TRBJ1-1; 8 bases align to TRBD1. Per germline, CDR1 MDHEN and CDR2 SYDVKM. This CDR3 comprises 12 residues. V gave up 6 bases and J gave up 10 bases; unmatched junction bases: 7. The CDR3 nucleotides read TGTGCCAGCAGAACAGGGGGTAGCGCAGCTTTCTTT. Residues: CASRTGGSAAFF.

This clone was seen a handful of times. The chain uses TRBV27 and TRBJ1-1; D unresolved. V was cut by 5 bases and J by 6 bases, with 13 bases left in between. Germline assignment: CDR1 MNHEY and CDR2 SMNVEV (reference sequence). The CDR3 has 13 amino acids. The CDR3 here is CASSPYSRAEAFF. The DNA for the CDR3 is TGTGCCAGCAGTCCCTATTCGCGGGCTGAAGCTTTCTTT.

V and J are TRBV6-1 and TRBJ2-3; D may be TRBD2 (6 bases). Germline V gene sequence: CDR1 MNHNS, CDR2 SASEGT. This CDR3 is 15 amino acids long. The CDR3 DNA reads as TGTGCTAGCTCCCCCGGCGGGAATTTTCCAGATACGCAGTATTTT. Its translation is CASSPGGNFPDTQYF.

This clone came up a few times. The CDR3: CASSQEAVGNTIYF. DNA of the CDR3: TGCGCCAGCAGCCAAGAAGCGGTTGGAAACACCATATATTTT. The chain is built from TRBV4-1 and TRBJ1-3; D not certain. Germline CDR1 is MGHRA and CDR2 is YSYEKL. V was clipped by 0 bases and J by 3 bases, with 6 bases between them. The CDR3 totals 14 residues.

The gene calls are TRBV19 and TRBJ2-7; D gene uncertain. Germline values: CDR1 LNHDA, CDR2 SQIVND (reference sequence). The CDR3 is made up of 14 amino acids. The V end was cut by 6 bases, the J end by 6 bases, with 18 bases between. The CDR3 spells CASSPPSRYSEQYF. The CDR3, as DNA: TGTGCCAGTAGCCCACCTAGTCGTTACTCCGAGCAGTACTTC. Using reference TRBV19 and TRBJ2-7 for the parts outside the CDR3, the full variable domain is DGGITQSPKYLFRKEGQNVTLSCEQNLNHDAMYWYRQDPGQGLRLIYYSQIVNDFQKGDIAEGYSVSREKKESFPLTVTSAQKNPTAFYLCASSPPSRYSEQYFGPGTRLTVT.

This clone occurred a few times. The chain is built from TRBV9 and TRBJ2-3; perhaps TRBD2 as D (6 bases). The V gene's germline CDR1 is SGDLS and CDR2 YYNGEE. The germline V and J ends were trimmed by 7 bases and 0 bases, with 12 bases remaining between them. CDR3 size: 14 residues. CDR3 DNA sequence: TGTGCCAGCCGACCGGGGACTAGCACAGATACGCAGTATTTT. Protein: CASRPGTSTDTQYF.

The chain couples TRBV7-9 to TRBJ2-1; 10 positions agree with TRBD2. V dropped 5 bases and J dropped 3; count of bases not matched to a gene: 10. The CDR3 sequence is 17 residues long. Germline assignment: CDR1 SEHNR and CDR2 FQNEAQ (reference sequence). Written as DNA, the CDR3 is TGTGCCAGCAGCCTTTTCCCTAGCGGGGGAAACTACAATGAGCAGTTCTTC. Translated, it gives CASSLFPSGGNYNEQFF.

J is TRBJ2-2 and V is TRBV13; D ambiguous. With 2 bases removed from V and 4 bases from J, the gap between germline ends came to 11 bases. Germline loops: CDR1 PRHDT, CDR2 FYEKMQ (reference sequence). This CDR3 has 15 amino acids. This CDR3 reads CASSLFGSGTGELFF. DNA of the CDR3: TGTGCCAGCAGCTTATTTGGGTCGGGCACCGGGGAGCTGTTTTTT.

The chain employs TRBV29-1 and TRBJ2-2; 7 bases are shared with TRBD2. The CDR3 contains 15 residues. The V segment lost 7 bases and the J segment 5 bases; nucleotides outside the gene matches: 13. CDR1 is SQVTM and CDR2 is ANQGSEA in the germline V gene. This chain's CDR3 is CSASGVRGRTGELFF. CDR3 DNA: TGCAGCGCCAGCGGGGTAAGGGGAAGGACCGGGGAGCTGTTTTTT.